This T cell receptor (beta chain) was observed in a study of T cell repertoires in cytomegalovirus infection. Study-level information: Both CMV infection and a matching HLA type were indicated by public TCR beta signatures.

Points on this clonotype: Its specificity is not known.

TCRdb reanalysed the reads using MiXCR and keeps one entry per CDR3 protein. The profile covers 630,000 or so distinct CDR3 sequences, with roughly 24% appearing a single time and under 8.5% taken by the ten largest. Germline V gene data show CDR1 as SQVTM and CDR2 as ANQGSEA. The CDR3 extends over 13 amino acids. V trimming: 6 bases; J trimming: 8 bases; junction bases outside the gene matches: 9. Study-wide results and limits: Ex vivo, HLA-C-restricted CMV-specific TCR beta clonotypes prevailed over the rest of the response. Cumulative public TCR beta family frequency identified CMV carriers with the relevant HLA.

The clonotype originates from a human donor in good health (CMV status not recorded). Some clones in this sample may be carry-over from other donors' samples. The chain is built from TRBV29-1 and TRBJ2-1; TRBD1 matches 8 bases. Sequenced material: CD8+ T cells from PBMCs. CDR3 sequence (DNA): TGCAGCGTATATGCGGACAGGGAGGATGAGCAGTTCTTC. It codes for CSVYADREDEQFF.